These 9 T cell receptor delta chains were all obtained from the same sample, sequenced in a study of gamma-delta chains in newborns, infants, children. TCRdb re-processed the reads via CATT. This sample has around 5,000 delta-chain clones, with around 5% found just once. The material sequenced was blood. All receptors derive from a child who was a newborn, infant or young child, either healthy, febrile or measles-vaccinated (not recorded which).

The sample holds a few counts of this clone. The chain uses TRDV2 and TRDJ2, with TRDD3 identical over 7 bases. The J segment lost 0 bases and the V segment lost 0 bases, leaving 3 bases of the junction unmatched. CDR1 GEAIGNYY and CDR2 EKD come from the germline V gene. CDR3 size: 16 residues. In nucleotides, the CDR3 is TGTGCCTGTGACACCGCGGGATACACTTTGACAGCACAACTCTTCTTT. Translation: CACDTAGYTLTAQLFF.

Of note for this clone: The sample carries other DNA sequences with the same CDR3. The chain couples TRDV2 to TRDJ3; 8 nucleotides match TRDD3. J lost 0 bases, V lost 0 bases, and 3 bases had no gene match. Germline CDR1 reads GEAIGNYY; CDR2 reads EKD. The CDR3 is 18 residues long. The CDR3: CACDTGGYGSWDTRQMFF. CDR3 sequence (DNA): TGTGCCTGTGACACCGGGGGATATGGCTCCTGGGACACCCGACAGATGTTTTTC.

The rearrangement uses TRDV3 and TRDJ2; D call uncertain. The V and J ends lost 2 bases and 4 bases respectively, with 8 bases between them. Germline V gene sequence: CDR1 TVYSNPD, CDR2 GDNSRS (reference sequence). The CDR3 contains 12 residues. The chain's CDR3 is CAFSWRTAQLFF. CDR3 DNA: TGTGCCTTTTCCTGGCGGACAGCACAACTCTTCTTT.

This clone was observed a few times. This sequence joins TRDV1 and TRDJ2, with 12 nucleotides matching TRDD3. Germline assignment: CDR1 TSWWSYY and CDR2 QGS. J gave up 4 bases and V 4 bases, and 19 bases lay outside the gene matches. The CDR3 has 21 amino acids. CDR3 sequence reads: CALGANSYPHWGIQETAQLFF. CDR3 DNA: TGTGCTCTTGGGGCAAATTCCTACCCACACTGGGGGATACAAGAGACAGCACAACTCTTCTTT.

This clone was seen a few times. The identical CDR3 is also encoded by other nucleotide sequences in the sample. The J gene is TRDJ3, the V gene TRDV2; 10 nucleotides align to TRDD3. CDR1 is GEAIGNYY and CDR2 is EKD in the germline V gene. V lost 1 base to trimming and J lost 1 base; unmatched junction nucleotides: 3. The CDR3 covers 18 residues. In DNA, the CDR3 is TGTGCCTGTGACACTGGGGGATACCGTTCCTGGGACACCCGACAGATGTTTTTC. Residues: CACDTGGYRSWDTRQMFF.

In its sample, this clone ranks as medium-sized. The identical CDR3 is also encoded by other nucleotide sequences in the sample. V and J are TRDV2 and TRDJ3; 9 positions match TRDD3. Germline trimming cut 0 bases from V and 0 bases from J; bases unmatched to any gene: 5. CDR3 size: 19 residues. The germline CDR1 and CDR2 sequences are GEAIGNYY and EKD. CDR3 residues: CACDTPTGGLSWDTRQMFF. CDR3 nucleotides: TGTGCCTGTGACACCCCTACTGGGGGACTCTCCTGGGACACCCGACAGATGTTTTTC.

Regarding this clone: The junction shows a germline mismatch at one end, possibly a read error. The rearrangement joins TRDV2 to TRDJ1, with D perhaps TRDD3 (6 bases). From germline, CDR1 is GEAIGNYY and CDR2 EKD. The CDR3 contains 17 residues. The CDR3 spells CACDSLGIQQYTDKLIF. The DNA of the CDR3 is TGCGCCTGTGACTCCCTGGGGATCCAACAGTACACCGATAAACTCATCTTT.

The chain recombines TRDV2 with TRDJ1, with a weak D call TRDD3 (6 bases). The J gene, left out of TCRdb, was set here by checking the DNA against germline. Germline values: CDR1 GEAIGNYY, CDR2 EKD. This CDR3 is built from 20 residues. Deletions cut 9 bases from V and 0 bases from J, with 34 bases between. CDR3 amino acids: CAPRGHRGTSWSGYTDKLIF. The CDR3 bases are TGTGCCCCAAGGGGTCATCGGGGGACCTCTTGGTCCGGATACACCGATAAACTCATCTTT.

This clone was seen more than once but under ten times. This rearrangement joins TRDV1 to TRDJ1, with 13 bases identical to TRDD3. Trimming removed 1 base from V and 3 bases from J; junction bases left unmatched: 8. CDR1 is TSWWSYY, CDR2 QGS, per germline. The CDR3 length is 18 residues. The chain's CDR3 is CALGERLGDTRGSDKLIF. The CDR3, as DNA: TGTGCTCTTGGGGAACGACTGGGGGATACGCGGGGATCCGATAAACTCATCTTT.